This TCR beta chain stems from a study of Graves' ophthalmopathy and Graves' hyperthyroidism. The study, taken as a whole, reports: The majority of expanded thyroid clonotypes above 0.001 frequency also occurred in blood. Separation of ophthalmopathy from stable hyperthyroidism was achieved by a 13-signature model, at about 90% sensitivity and roughly 77% specificity.

From RNA, the CDR3 regions of TCR beta chains were amplified and sequenced. First-round RT-PCR employed HTBI primers, with a second-round multiplex PCR after it. TCRdb recomputed calls from the multiplex PCR reads with MiXCR, one row per CDR3 protein. The sample lists some 750,000 distinct CDR3 sequences; around 40% were seen once. A roughly 9.1 ml volume of fresh peripheral blood provided the PBMCs. This clonotype has just a few counts. Its antigen is not known. The germline V gene encodes CDR1 SGHNT and CDR2 YENEEA. V gave up 3 bases and J gave up 0 bases; unmatched junction bases: 2. CDR3 length: 14 amino acids.

This TCR was sampled from an adult man with Graves' ophthalmopathy. Source material: peripheral blood. This chain joins TRBV11-3 and TRBJ2-7, with TRBD1 matching 7 bases. The CDR3 loop reads CASSFWDSSYEQYF. The CDR3 bases are TGTGCCAGCAGCTTTTGGGACAGCTCCTACGAGCAGTACTTC.